The sequence of this T cell receptor (beta chain) was determined in a study of radiotherapy plus CTLA-4 blockade in lung cancer. This CDR3 has 15 amino acids. V lost 3 bases, J lost 0 bases, and 11 bases lay in between. The V gene's germline CDR1 is WSHSY and CDR2 SAAADI. The repertoire was sequenced with immunoSEQ multiplex PCR; TCRdb's copy has only in-frame clones and lacks some. Here the sample spans roughly 78,000 clones, around 82% being singletons. Note on this clone: The antigen is undetermined.

Study-wide points: Researchers report tumor-derived TCR clones expanding in blood after radiotherapy plus ipilimumab. Dynamics of early blood T cell clones, together with interferon-beta, were reportedly the best predictors of response.

Focal radiation was given together with CTLA-4 blockade (ipilimumab) to patients with chemo-refractory metastatic non-small-cell lung cancer. The chain links TRBV10-2 to TRBJ1-1; D gene unclear. This TCR came from a human donor with non-small cell lung cancer who had a complete response to radiotherapy plus ipilimumab. Sequences were derived from peripheral blood, sampled from a patient treated with radiotherapy plus ipilimumab. The CDR3 reads CASSEIWTVNTEAFF. The CDR3 DNA reads as TGCGCCAGCAGTGAAATTTGGACGGTGAACACTGAAGCTTTCTTT.